Presented here are 6 T cell receptor beta chains from one specimen sequenced in a study of T cell responses to AZD1222 COVID-19 vaccine. The data were produced by immunoSEQ multiplex PCR, yet TCRdb's version contains in-frame clones alone and is incomplete. The sample includes 120,000 or so clones, roughly 90% of them seen just once. The material was peripheral blood, obtained on day 0 of AZD1222 vaccination. These receptor sequences come from an adult in good health.

The V gene is TRBV19, the J gene TRBJ2-3; 10 positions match TRBD2. The CDR3 runs to 16 residues. V dropped 5 bases and J dropped 2; count of bases not matched to a gene: 7. Germline CDR1 is LNHDA and CDR2 is SQIVND (reference sequence). CDR3 DNA sequence: TGTGCCAGTAGTTCGCTAGCGGGGGAGCTCACAGATACGCAGTATTTT. It encodes CASSSLAGELTDTQYF.

The chain employs TRBV4-3 and TRBJ2-7, with TRBD2 as a possible D gene (5 bases). The CDR3 sequence is 14 residues long. Trimming stripped 1 base from V and 5 bases from J, with 12 bases between. CDR1 and CDR2 (germline): LGHNA, YSLEER. CDR3 in amino acids: CASSQASGFNEQYF. The CDR3 DNA reads as TGCGCCAGCAGCCAAGCGTCGGGGTTCAACGAGCAGTACTTC.

This clone has only one observation. The rearrangement uses TRBV9 and TRBJ1-2; D ambiguous. The germline V gene has CDR1 SGDLS and CDR2 YYNGEE. Trimming cost V 4 bases and J 8 bases, with 15 bases left between them. This CDR3 is built from 13 residues. The CDR3 DNA is TGTGCCAGCAGCTTAATGGAATTTCGGGGCTACACCTTC. Protein product: CASSLMEFRGYTF.

The chain carries TRBV4-1 and TRBJ2-7; 7 bases are shared with TRBD1. V shed 4 bases and J 3 bases; nucleotides not matched to a gene: 3. The CDR3 has 13 amino acids. Germline values: CDR1 MGHRA, CDR2 YSYEKL. CDR3 sequence (DNA): TGCGCCAGCAGCCCCTGGGACAGCTACGAGCAGTACTTC. This translates into CASSPWDSYEQYF.

The rearrangement links TRBV28 to TRBJ2-7, with TRBD1 matching 7 bases. The CDR3 has 16 residues. V lost 5 bases, J lost 3 bases, and 13 bases stayed unmatched. Looked up from germline, CDR1 is MDHEN and CDR2 is SYDVKM. The CDR3 region has the DNA TGTGCCAGCAGTCTAGCCGCCGACAGGGTGAACTACGAGCAGTACTTC. This gives the protein CASSLAADRVNYEQYF.

This clone was observed a single time. The chain is built from TRBV11-3 and TRBJ2-1; TRBD1 is a possible D gene (7 bases). Germline V gene data show CDR1 as SGHNT and CDR2 as YENEEA. The CDR3 has 16 amino acids. Trimming pared 1 base from V and 5 bases from J, leaving 15 bases between. CDR3 sequence: CASSLGGRGEDNEQFF. Here the CDR3 DNA reads TGTGCCAGCAGCTTAGGGGGCAGGGGGGAGGACAATGAGCAGTTCTTC.